Below, 2 T cell receptor beta chains from the same sample are listed, as sequenced in a study of T cell repertoires in cytomegalovirus infection. No antigen has been identified for these receptors. TCRdb re-derived calls from the reads in MiXCR, one entry per CDR3 protein. The table lists about 130,000 distinct CDR3 sequences, under 30% of them singletons. The sample consisted of PBMCs, sequenced either directly or after in vitro stimulation (not recorded which). The receptors here all came from a human donor in good health (CMV status not recorded). Some clones in this sample may be carry-over from other donors' samples.

In its sample, this clonotype was seen a few times. V is TRBV7-2 and J is TRBJ2-5; perhaps TRBD2 as D (6 bases). The CDR3 runs to 15 residues. Germline CDR1 SGHTA, CDR2 FQGNSA. V was shortened by 5 bases and J by 2 bases, with 15 bases between the two germline ends. As DNA, the CDR3 is TGTGCCAGCAGCAGAACTGGGACTGCACAAGAGACCCAGTACTTC. This sequence encodes CASSRTGTAQETQYF.

This clonotype has only a few counts. The genes are TRBV3-1 and TRBJ2-5; the match to TRBD2 covers 9 bases. Germline CDR1 and CDR2: LGHDT and YNNKEL (reference sequence). The CDR3 is made up of 17 amino acids. J was trimmed by 5 bases and V by 1 base; bases with no gene match: 11. CDR3 bases: TGTGCCAGCAGCCAAGTTAGAGCGGGAGGTCGTGGGGAGACCCAGTACTTC. It specifies CASSQVRAGGRGETQYF.